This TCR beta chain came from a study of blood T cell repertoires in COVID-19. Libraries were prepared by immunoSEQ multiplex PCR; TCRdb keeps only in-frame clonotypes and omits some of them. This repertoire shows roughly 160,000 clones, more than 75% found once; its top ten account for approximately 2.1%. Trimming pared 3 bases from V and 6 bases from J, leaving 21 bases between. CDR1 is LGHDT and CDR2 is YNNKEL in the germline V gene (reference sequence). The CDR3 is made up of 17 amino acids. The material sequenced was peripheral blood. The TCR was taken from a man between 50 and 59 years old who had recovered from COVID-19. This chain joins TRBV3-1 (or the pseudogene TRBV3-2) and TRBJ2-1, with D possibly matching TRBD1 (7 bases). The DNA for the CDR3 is TGTGCCAGCAGCCATATGGCAGGGGGGACCTCCGGCAATGAGCAGTTCTTC. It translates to CASSHMAGGTSGNEQFF.